This is a list of T cell receptor beta chains from one sample in a study of blood T cell repertoires in COVID-19. TCRdb keeps only in-frame clones here, not all; method: immunoSEQ multiplex PCR. The sample lists nearly 95,000 clones, around 74% occurring once. Sequenced input: peripheral blood. These receptors all come from a man aged 70-80 years with COVID-19, enrolled during active disease. Both conserved end residues are part of each CDR3. Some rows have no size entry. The others give once, few or many, or a class for an expanded clone.

cdr3_aa clone_size v_call
CASSSLPGFGGELFF NA TRBV5-1
CATRREAGGWDEQFF NA TRBV15
CATSRRQASYEQYF NA TRBV15
CASRGQGQETQYF few TRBV7-2
CASSQQGSSYEQYF NA TRBV27
CASSPVFGRARGEQFF NA TRBV27
CASSLTGGGGYTF NA TRBV28
CASSLGGAELFF NA TRBV7-3
CASSLSVQGVFLNSPLHF NA TRBV7-9
CASSQSYIAAEQFF once TRBV3-1/TRBV3-2
CAISNGPGTGRNTEAFF NA TRBV10-3
CATSDFNGYEQYF once TRBV24-1
CASSQSVVDRGYGYTF NA TRBV16
CASSALAGASTDTQYF NA TRBV27
CASSRGSGSYEQYF NA TRBV6-5
CASSLKSGRAFGELFF NA TRBV7-2
CAWSPIGGAHQHF NA TRBV30
CASSLGGTPTGELFF few TRBV7-2
CASSLAGGAGYTF NA TRBV7-9
CASSLWAAGANVLTF NA TRBV5-4
CASSAGGSHNEKLFF NA TRBV5-1
CASSPGQFYEQYF NA TRBV18
CASSFDRGGETQYF NA TRBV5-4
CASSPGRTSGSIGYEQYF NA TRBV27
CASSRDSNRGGTTYEQYF NA TRBV5-1
CASYPGVSNTGELFF NA TRBV5-1
CASTSLLAGGSGANVLTF NA TRBV2
CATSDLEREGGEQYF NA TRBV24-1
CASSLFLAGSKDTQYF NA TRBV27
CASSIEAGLTYEQYF few TRBV28
CASSPVQNQPQHF NA TRBV6-5
CASSLSTGGVGYTF few TRBV27
CASSFFESWEQFF NA TRBV5-1
CASSLGQGSSPLHF once TRBV5-1
CASSPRDRGNPEAFF NA TRBV5-1
CASSSQPGQKIEAFF NA TRBV7-2
CASGTSGTDTQYF NA TRBV12-5
CASSERLAGVLGEQYF NA TRBV9
CASSRFARTGNNSPLHF NA TRBV19
CASTTSGRAREQFF few TRBV2
CASRGSAGGTGTGELFF NA TRBV19
CASSYGAGVAGTDTQYF NA TRBV6-2/TRBV6-3
CASSFTGAGELFF NA TRBV27
CASISDWGGYNEQFF NA TRBV6-5
CASSQAGGNYEQYF NA TRBV6-5
CASSQSSFGETQYF NA TRBV3-1/TRBV3-2
CASSVTSGYYEQYF NA TRBV19
CASSPRTGNYEQYF few TRBV3-1/TRBV3-2
CASSKGQGPYNEQFF NA TRBV6-5
CASSLRAGMRFF NA TRBV7-3